This TCR beta chain was captured by sequencing in a study of T and B cells in COVID-19 patients. Blood genomic DNA input for TRB amplification was roughly 220-500 ng. TRB rearrangements were amplified by multiplex PCR with BIOMED2 TRB-A/B primers. TCRdb re-analysed the multiplex PCR reads in MiXCR, keeping a single row per CDR3 protein. The sample shows some 6,000 distinct CDR3 sequences, approximately 26% of them seen only once. Germline V gene lookup returns CDR1 KGHSH and CDR2 LQKENI. The V end lost 3 bases, the J end lost 5 bases, and 14 bases lay between the germline ends. The CDR3 runs to 15 residues. Judged by abundance, this clonotype is medium-sized (0.01 to 0.1%).

The source material was blood. V is TRBV18 and J is TRBJ2-1, with D possibly TRBD2 on 7 matching bases. This clonotype originated in a human donor with active COVID-19. CDR3: CASSPFLGGHNEQFF. DNA of the CDR3: TGTGCCAGCTCACCTTTTCTCGGGGGGCACAATGAGCAGTTCTTC.